A single TCR beta chain is shown here with its context. This sample is drawn from a study of blood T cell repertoires in COVID-19. Individuals drawn from under 30 US areas were about 18 to 95 years old. Sequencing used immunoSEQ multiplex PCR; TCRdb keeps in-frame clones, though not all of them. The sample carries about 200,000 clones, 80% to 90% recorded once. Germline lookup yields CDR1 KGHSH and CDR2 LQKENI. This CDR3 spans 16 amino acids. V was clipped by 3 bases and J by 0 bases, with 11 bases between them. The clonotype was recovered from a woman between 18 and 30 years old who had recovered from COVID-19. The sequenced sample was PBMCs or T cells enriched from blood (not recorded which). The chain employs TRBV18 and TRBJ1-4; D is ambiguous. CDR3 region: CASSPRQPSTNEKLFF. The DNA of the CDR3 is TGTGCCAGCTCACCGCGGCAACCCTCAACTAATGAAAAACTGTTTTTT.